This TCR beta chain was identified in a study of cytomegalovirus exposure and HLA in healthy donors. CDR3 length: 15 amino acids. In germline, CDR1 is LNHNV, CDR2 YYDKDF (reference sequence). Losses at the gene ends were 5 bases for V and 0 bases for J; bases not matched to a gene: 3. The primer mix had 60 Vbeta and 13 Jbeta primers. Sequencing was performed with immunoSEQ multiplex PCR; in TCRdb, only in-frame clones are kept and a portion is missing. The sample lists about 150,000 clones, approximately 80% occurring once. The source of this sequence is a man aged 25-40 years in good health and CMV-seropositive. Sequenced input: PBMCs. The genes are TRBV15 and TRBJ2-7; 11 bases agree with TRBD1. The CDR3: CATSGGTGGSYEQYF. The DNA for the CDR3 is TGTGCCACCAGCGGAGGGACAGGGGGCTCCTACGAGCAGTACTTC.